This T cell receptor beta chain comes out of a study of T-cell memory formation after mild COVID-19. A remark on this clonotype: Its antigen is unidentified.

Looked up from germline, CDR1 is SGHAT and CDR2 is FQNNGV. The V segment lost 4 bases and the J segment 4 bases; nucleotides outside the gene matches: 11. This CDR3 comprises 16 residues. MiXCR was run by TCRdb on the 5' RACE reads, yielding one entry per CDR3 protein. The data contain a few hundred thousand distinct CDR3 sequences, approximately 20% of them singletons. Study-wide points: Day 15 to 85 contracting clones showed balanced CD4/CD8; later expanders leaned CD4+.

The chain employs TRBV11-2 and TRBJ2-5; 8 bases line up with TRBD2. The material sequenced was PBMCs or a T cell subset sorted from them (not recorded which). The source of this sequence is a man aged 18 to 30 who had mild COVID-19 (a few samples of this study predate the infection). Cell type and time point are not known. CDR3 region: CASSSSGRAGVETQYF. CDR3 nucleotide sequence: TGTGCCAGCAGCTCTTCCGGACGAGCGGGGGTAGAGACCCAGTACTTC. Based on the CDR3 plus reference TRBV11-2 and TRBJ2-5, the full variable domain is EAGVAQSPRYKIIEKRQSVAFWCNPISGHATLYWYQQILGQGPKLLIQFQNNGVVDDSQLPKDRFSAERLKGVDSTLKIQPAKLEDSAVYLCASSSSGRAGVETQYFGPGTRLLVL.